The T cell receptor (beta chain) under discussion was sequenced for a study of vaccination effects on CD4 cells after COVID-19. Repertoires were generated with immunoSEQ multiplex PCR, while TCRdb's copy carries only in-frame clones and drops some. The sample holds 50,000 or so clones, 65% to 75% seen once. The CDR3 is 14 amino acids. Germline CDR1 MNHEY, CDR2 SVGAGI. Trimming left V 0 bases short and J 4 bases short, with 7 bases between. At the end of over 8 days of culture, CD4+ T cells were isolated. SARS-CoV-2 infected the person between March and December 2020, as confirmed by PCR. Either the BNT162b2 or mRNA-1273 vaccine was given to participants in two doses. Half-medium changes using IL-2 medium occurred on days 3 and 7. Regarding this clone: Its antigen remains unknown.

V gene TRBV6-5 combines with J gene TRBJ1-5; D is ambiguous. This clonotype was sampled from a human donor who had a prior SARS-CoV-2 infection. The material sequenced was CD4+ T cells from PBMCs cultured without peptide, taken after COVID-19 vaccination. The CDR3 bases are TGTGCCAGCAGTTACTCACGGGTGAATCAGCCCCAGCATTTT. Amino acids: CASSYSRVNQPQHF.